Each of the 21 T cell receptor beta chains below was sequenced from the same sample in a study of cytotoxic CD8 clonotypes in ibrutinib-treated CLL. TCRdb's table, derived via immunoSEQ multiplex PCR, lists solely in-frame clones and lacks some. The sample gives some 200,000 clones, about 75% of which show up once; 5.9% is in the top ten. Specimen: PBMCs, collected after 12 months of ibrutinib treatment. Receptors originate from a human donor with chronic lymphocytic leukemia.

The gene calls are TRBV5-1 and TRBJ2-5, with D tentatively TRBD2 (6 bases). The CDR3 contains 13 residues. Germline V gene sequence: CDR1 SGHRS, CDR2 YFSETQ. V dropped 4 bases and J dropped 5 bases, with 12 bases sitting between them. This CDR3 is CASSPEGSETQYF. The CDR3 DNA is TGCGCCAGCAGCCCGGAGGGTAGCGAGACCCAGTACTTC.

This clone is a singleton in its sample. This chain connects TRBV7-2 to TRBJ1-2; the D gene is possibly TRBD1 (6 bases). The V and J ends lost 5 bases and 2 bases respectively, with 9 bases between them. From germline, CDR1 is SGHTA and CDR2 FQGNSA. The CDR3 consists of 13 residues. CDR3 DNA: TGTGCCAGCAGCGAACAGGGAAACTATGGCTACACCTTC. Protein product: CASSEQGNYGYTF.

The genes are TRBV5-1 and TRBJ1-2; 7 bases match TRBD1. Germline CDR1 reads SGHRS; CDR2 reads YFSETQ. J gave up 7 bases and V 4 bases, and 4 bases lay outside the gene matches. The CDR3 consists of 12 residues. CDR3 in DNA: TGCGCCAGCAGCAACCAGGGGGGTGGCTACACCTTC. It translates to CASSNQGGGYTF. The variable domain in full, with the rest retrieved from reference TRBV5-1 and TRBJ1-2, is KAGVTQTPRYLIKTRGQQVTLSCSPISGHRSVSWYQQTPGQGLQFLFEYFSETQRNKGNFPGRFSGRQFSNSRSEMNVSTLELGDSALYLCASSNQGGGYTFGSGTRLTVV.

The V call is TRBV7-8, the J call TRBJ1-5, with 8 positions matching TRBD1. After removal of 5 bases from V and 7 bases from J, the junction contained 4 bases not matched to a gene. Looked up from germline, CDR1 is SGHVS and CDR2 is FQNEAQ. The CDR3 totals 13 residues. CDR3 amino acids: CASSHDRGQPQHF. Written as DNA, the CDR3 is TGTGCCAGCAGCCATGACAGGGGACAGCCCCAGCATTTT.

The chain employs TRBV15 and TRBJ2-7, with 9 bases lining up with TRBD1. J was trimmed by 1 base and V by 2 bases; bases with no gene match: 6. The CDR3 loop spans 16 amino acids. From germline, CDR1 is LNHNV and CDR2 YYDKDF (reference sequence). As DNA, the CDR3 is TGTGCCACCAGCAGATCGCCGGGGACAGGGTCCTACGAGCAGTACTTC. This sequence encodes CATSRSPGTGSYEQYF. The full variable domain, rest sourced from reference TRBV15 and TRBJ2-7, is DAMVIQNPRYQVTQFGKPVTLSCSQTLNHNVMYWYQQKSSQAPKLLFHYYDKDFNNEADTPDNFQSRRPNTSFCFLDIRSPGLGDTAMYLCATSRSPGTGSYEQYFGPGTRLTVT.

This chain connects TRBV15 to TRBJ1-4; 9 bases fit TRBD1. Germline trimming cut 0 bases from V and 1 base from J; bases unmatched to any gene: 3. Germline V gives CDR1 LNHNV, CDR2 YYDKDF (reference sequence). The CDR3 loop spans 17 amino acids. DNA for the CDR3: TGTGCCACCAGCAGAGAAGGGACAGGGAGAACTAATGAAAAACTGTTTTTT. It is translated as CATSREGTGRTNEKLFF.

V is TRBV2 and J is TRBJ1-1, with D maybe TRBD1 (5 bases). The V gene's germline CDR1 is SNHLY and CDR2 FYNNEI. This CDR3 region has 12 residues. Trimming took 8 bases from V and 11 from J, leaving 18 bases between them. CDR3 in DNA: TGTGCCAGCCTTGGGACCGAAGAGTACGCTTTCTTT. Translation gives CASLGTEEYAFF. Supplemented by reference TRBV2 and TRBJ1-1, the full variable domain reads EPEVTQTPSHQVTQMGQEVILRCVPISNHLYFYWYRQILGQKVEFLVSFYNNEISEKSEIFDDQFSVERPDGSNFTLKIRSTKLEDSAMYFCASLGTEEYAFFGQGTRLTVV.

The chain joins TRBV11-2 to TRBJ2-2, with D possibly TRBD1 on 5 matching bases. V lost 2 bases, J lost 7 bases, and 11 bases lay in between. The CDR3 extends over 14 amino acids. Looked up from germline, CDR1 is SGHAT and CDR2 is FQNNGV. CDR3 sequence reads: CASSLQGPGGELFF. DNA of the CDR3: TGTGCCAGCAGCTTACAGGGCCCGGGCGGGGAGCTGTTTTTT.

J is TRBJ2-3 and V is TRBV2; the match to TRBD1 covers 12 bases. CDR3 length: 14 amino acids. V gave up 7 bases and J gave up 8 bases; unmatched junction bases: 7. Germline V lookup: CDR1 SNHLY, CDR2 FYNNEI. The CDR3 DNA is TGTGCCAGCAAGGGGACAGGGGGCCTAGGTACGCAGTATTTT. Protein: CASKGTGGLGTQYF. Full variable domain (rest looked up from reference TRBV2 and TRBJ2-3): EPEVTQTPSHQVTQMGQEVILRCVPISNHLYFYWYRQILGQKVEFLVSFYNNEISEKSEIFDDQFSVERPDGSNFTLKIRSTKLEDSAMYFCASKGTGGLGTQYFGPGTRLTVL.

The chain employs TRBV28 and TRBJ1-4; D possibly corresponds to TRBD1 (6 bases). CDR1 is MDHEN, CDR2 SYDVKM, per germline. The CDR3 consists of 15 residues. The V end was cut by 6 bases, the J end by 3 bases, with 14 bases between. CDR3 region: CASRPGAPSNEKLFF. CDR3 DNA sequence: TGTGCCAGCAGACCAGGGGCTCCCTCTAATGAAAAACTGTTTTTT.

Here the CDR3 reads CASSIRATDEQYF. The CDR3, as DNA: TGTGCCAGTAGTATCCGGGCTACTGACGAGCAGTACTTC. The chain uses TRBV19 and TRBJ2-7, with D uncertain. The V gene's germline CDR1 is LNHDA and CDR2 SQIVND (reference sequence). V lost 3 bases and J 5 bases, leaving 11 bases between the germline ends. The CDR3 is 13 amino acids.

This clone occurred a few times. The chain links TRBV27 to TRBJ2-7; 9 nucleotides align to TRBD1. This CDR3 region has 17 residues. Trimming took 4 bases from V and 4 from J; bases not matched to a gene: 14. The germline V gene encodes CDR1 MNHEY and CDR2 SMNVEV (reference sequence). The CDR3 coding sequence is TGTGCCAGCAGTTCAATCATGGTCGACAGGGGGGAATACGAGCAGTACTTC. Protein product: CASSSIMVDRGEYEQYF.

Notes on this clone: Compared with germline, one end of the junction differs, possibly owing to a read error. The rearrangement joins TRBV5-1 to TRBJ1-5, with D tentatively TRBD1 (6 bases). CDR1 SGHRS and CDR2 YFSETQ come from the germline V gene. The CDR3 consists of 14 residues. In DNA, the CDR3 is TGCGCCAGCAGGTTGGAGGGGGGCGGTCAGCCCCAGCATTTT. This encodes CASRLEGGGQPQHF.

For this clone: Other DNA sequences in this specimen translate into the identical CDR3. The J gene is TRBJ1-2, the V gene TRBV30; D not certain. The CDR3 has 13 residues. Germline V gene lookup returns CDR1 GTSNPN and CDR2 SVGIG (reference sequence). With 3 bases removed from V and 1 base from J, the gap between germline ends came to 9 bases. CDR3 region: CAWSLGINYGYTF. The CDR3 DNA reads TGTGCCTGGAGCCTCGGGATTAACTATGGCTACACCTTC.

The chain recombines TRBV2 with TRBJ2-5; TRBD2 agrees at 10 bases. The CDR3 spans 14 residues. With 7 bases clipped from V and 1 base from J, the junction kept 3 bases outside the gene matches. Germline CDR1 is SNHLY and CDR2 is FYNNEI. CDR3 coding DNA: TGTGCCAGCAACCCTAGCGGGGGCCAAGAGACCCAGTACTTC. Translation gives CASNPSGGQETQYF.

V is TRBV7-9 and J is TRBJ2-5, with 8 bases matching TRBD2. Looked up from germline, CDR1 is SEHNR and CDR2 is FQNEAQ (reference sequence). Unmatched junction bases numbered 8, after V lost 1 base and J lost 1 base. The CDR3 runs to 17 residues. The CDR3 DNA follows: TGTGCCAGCAGCTTAGGTATCCAGCGGGGGACCCAAGAGACCCAGTACTTC. It codes for CASSLGIQRGTQETQYF.

The CDR3 protein is CASSAYRFPGELFF. In DNA, the CDR3 is TGTGCCAGCAGTGCCTACAGGTTCCCCGGGGAGCTGTTTTTT. The rearrangement links TRBV28 to TRBJ2-2, with a possible D match to TRBD1 (5 bases). CDR1 and CDR2 from the germline V gene are MDHEN and SYDVKM. V shed 5 bases and J shed 6 bases, with 13 bases lying between them. The CDR3 extends over 14 amino acids. Full variable domain (outside the CDR3, taken from reference TRBV28 and TRBJ2-2): DVKVTQSSRYLVKRTGEKVFLECVQDMDHENMFWYRQDPGLGLRLIYFSYDVKMKEKGDIPEGYSVSREKKERFSLILESASTNQTSMYLCASSAYRFPGELFFGEGSRLTVL.

The rearrangement uses TRBV5-1 and TRBJ2-7; a possible D gene is TRBD1 (5 bases). This CDR3 comprises 15 residues. Germline values: CDR1 SGHRS, CDR2 YFSETQ. Deletions cut 4 bases from V and 0 bases from J, with 14 bases between. The CDR3 loop is CASSPAAGFSYEQYF. The DNA for the CDR3 is TGCGCCAGCAGCCCCGCGGCAGGGTTCTCCTACGAGCAGTACTTC.

The J gene is TRBJ1-5, the V gene TRBV6-1, with D possibly being TRBD1 (5 bases). Germline loops: CDR1 MNHNS, CDR2 SASEGT. The CDR3 covers 15 residues. The V end lost 7 bases, the J end lost 0 bases, and 13 bases lay between the germline ends. The CDR3 DNA reads TGTGCCAGCACCCCGGGACCTTATAGCAATCAGCCCCAGCATTTT. Translation gives CASTPGPYSNQPQHF.

This clone was seen a few times. This chain uses TRBV20-1 with TRBJ1-2; maybe TRBD1 (5 bases). V lost 2 bases and J lost 11, with 9 bases in between. There are 10 residues in the CDR3. Germline-derived CDR1 and CDR2 are DFQATT and SNEGSKA (reference sequence). CDR3 sequence (DNA): TGCAGTGCTAGATGGGACGATTACACCTTC. This sequence encodes CSARWDDYTF.

This chain links TRBV4-1 with TRBJ2-3, with a tentative D call TRBD1 (6 bases). The CDR3 is 16 residues long. The germline CDR1 and CDR2 sequences are MGHRA and YSYEKL. The V end was cut by 4 bases, the J end by 2 bases, with 16 bases between. The CDR3 protein is CASSRRSGENTDTQYF. For the CDR3, the DNA is TGCGCCAGCAGCCGAAGGTCAGGGGAGAACACAGATACGCAGTATTTT.